The 14 T cell receptor beta chains reported below all come from one sample, sequenced in a study of cytomegalovirus exposure and HLA in healthy donors. Primers: 60 Vbeta forward and 13 Jbeta reverse. The table came from immunoSEQ multiplex PCR; TCRdb's copy has only in-frame clones and leaves some out. The table shows 180,000 or so clones, with roughly 73% occurring only once. The sequenced sample consisted of PBMCs. The receptors here all came from a woman between 40 and 50 years old in good health and CMV-seropositive.

The gene calls are TRBV7-2 and TRBJ2-4; D not certain. Germline values: CDR1 SGHTA, CDR2 FQGNSA. Trimming left V 3 bases short and J 0 bases short, with 9 bases between. This CDR3 contains 15 residues. DNA for the CDR3: TGTGCCAGCAGCTTTCGAGCTCTAGCCAAAAACATTCAGTACTTC. Protein sequence: CASSFRALAKNIQYF.

This clone turned up a few times. The chain is built from TRBV28 and TRBJ2-7; D is possibly TRBD2 (5 bases). CDR3 size: 11 residues. Germline lookup yields CDR1 MDHEN and CDR2 SYDVKM. Trimming pared 7 bases from V and 4 bases from J, leaving 8 bases between. The CDR3 loop reads CASTGGYEQYF. CDR3 coding DNA: TGTGCCAGCACCGGAGGTTACGAGCAGTACTTC.

This clone was detected a few times. The gene calls are TRBV7-3 and TRBJ2-2; D is unclear. The CDR3 has 16 amino acids. Trimming removed 5 bases from V and 1 base from J, with 14 bases in between. Per germline, CDR1 SGHTA and CDR2 FQGTGA. The CDR3 loop is CASSPDSSLNTGELFF. The CDR3 nucleotides are TGTGCCAGCAGCCCCGATAGCAGCCTGAACACCGGGGAGCTGTTTTTT. The full variable domain, in which reference TRBV7-3 and TRBJ2-2 provide the parts outside the CDR3, is GAGVSQTPSNKVTEKGKYVELRCDPISGHTALYWYRQSLGQGPEFLIYFQGTGAADDSGLPNDRFFAVRPEGSVSTLKIQRTERGDSAVYLCASSPDSSLNTGELFFGEGSRLTVL.

This clone has more than one count but fewer than ten. CDR3 DNA sequence: TGTGCCAGCAGCTTGAATCAGGGTTGCGAGCAGTACTTC. It encodes CASSLNQGCEQYF. This chain links TRBV7-2 with TRBJ2-7; TRBD1 is a possible D gene (5 bases). Trimming pared 3 bases from V and 6 bases from J, leaving 12 bases between. Germline V gene data show CDR1 as SGHTA and CDR2 as FQGNSA. The CDR3 has 13 residues.

V and J are TRBV7-2 and TRBJ2-7, with a tentative D call TRBD2 (6 bases). Trimming stripped 5 bases from V and 0 bases from J, with 14 bases between. This CDR3 is built from 15 residues. CDR1 and CDR2 (germline): SGHTA, FQGNSA. The CDR3 DNA reads TGTGCCAGCAGCCCACAGACTAGGAGCTCCTACGAGCAGTACTTC. Its translation is CASSPQTRSSYEQYF.

This rearrangement joins TRBV6-1 to TRBJ2-1; TRBD1 matches at 9 bases. This CDR3 is 15 amino acids long. Germline CDR1 reads MNHNS; CDR2 reads SASEGT. Germline trimming cut 1 base from V and 7 bases from J; bases unmatched to any gene: 5. CDR3 DNA: TGTGCCAGCAGTGAAGGGGGACAGGGATGGAATGAGCAGTTCTTC. The encoded protein is CASSEGGQGWNEQFF.

This chain uses TRBV28 with TRBJ1-2; a weak D match, TRBD1 (6 bases). V lost 7 bases to trimming and J lost 5 bases, with 8 bases between them. Germline CDR1 reads MDHEN; CDR2 reads SYDVKM. This CDR3 comprises 11 residues. The CDR3 DNA is TGTGCCAGCAATAGGGGGTATGGCTACACCTTC. Protein sequence: CASNRGYGYTF.

The chain recombines TRBV29-1 with TRBJ1-4, with TRBD1 as a possible D gene (5 bases). CDR3 length equals 13 residues. V was clipped by 0 bases and J by 8 bases, with 10 bases between them. The germline V gene has CDR1 SQVTM and CDR2 ANQGSEA. The CDR3 is CSVEEGGGEKLFF. CDR3 nucleotides: TGCAGCGTTGAAGAGGGGGGTGGCGAAAAACTGTTTTTT.

The chain carries TRBV28 and TRBJ2-7; D is unresolved. Germline V gives CDR1 MDHEN, CDR2 SYDVKM. Trimming left V 7 bases short and J 0 bases short, with 19 bases between. This CDR3 comprises 16 residues. CDR3 sequence (DNA): TGTGCCAGCACCCCGAAGATGAGTACGGGCTCCTACGAGCAGTACTTC. Protein sequence: CASTPKMSTGSYEQYF.

The chain has TRBV21-1 and TRBJ2-7; the D segment call TRBD2 is taken from the table without a DNA check. TRBV21-1 is listed as a pseudogene. The CDR3 spans 21 residues. The DNA of the CDR3 is TGTGCCAGCAGCAAAGAATCCCTCCTAGCGGAACCCTTAAAACACTCCTACGAGCAGTACTTC. Translated: CASSKESLLAEPLKHSYEQYF.

The chain is built from TRBV5-1 and TRBJ2-1; D is undetermined. Between the trimmed V and J ends, which lost 0 bases and 6 bases, there was a span of 16 bases. Looked up from germline, CDR1 is SGHRS and CDR2 is YFSETQ. CDR3 length: 16 amino acids. The CDR3 DNA sequence: TGCGCCAGCAGCTTGGGCAGGCCACACACCGGCAATGAGCAGTTCTTC. This codes for CASSLGRPHTGNEQFF.

As for this clone: Other DNA sequences in this sample translate to the same CDR3. The rearrangement uses TRBV19 and TRBJ2-2; tentatively, D is TRBD1 (7 bases). CDR1 and CDR2 from the germline V gene are LNHDA and SQIVND (reference sequence). This CDR3 has 15 amino acids. Deletions cut 5 bases from V and 0 bases from J, with 10 bases between. In DNA, the CDR3 is TGTGCCAGTAGTGGAGGGACAGCGAACACCGGGGAGCTGTTTTTT. Amino acids: CASSGGTANTGELFF.

The genes are TRBV10-1 and TRBJ2-3, with 9 nucleotides matching TRBD2. This CDR3 comprises 15 residues. V lost 3 bases to trimming and J lost 4 bases; unmatched junction nucleotides: 5. CDR1 and CDR2 (germline): WNHNN, SYGVQD (reference sequence). CDR3 sequence reads: CASSDSGRRPDTQYF. In DNA, the CDR3 is TGCGCCAGCAGTGACAGCGGGAGGAGGCCAGATACGCAGTATTTT.

The chain links TRBV29-1 to TRBJ2-3, with 8 bases lining up with TRBD2. The germline V gene encodes CDR1 SQVTM and CDR2 ANQGSEA. V dropped 7 bases and J dropped 12; count of bases not matched to a gene: 15. CDR3 length: 13 amino acids. The CDR3 protein is CSAGDLGLAGQYF. In DNA form, the CDR3 reads TGCAGCGCCGGGGACTTAGGTCTAGCGGGCCAGTATTTT.